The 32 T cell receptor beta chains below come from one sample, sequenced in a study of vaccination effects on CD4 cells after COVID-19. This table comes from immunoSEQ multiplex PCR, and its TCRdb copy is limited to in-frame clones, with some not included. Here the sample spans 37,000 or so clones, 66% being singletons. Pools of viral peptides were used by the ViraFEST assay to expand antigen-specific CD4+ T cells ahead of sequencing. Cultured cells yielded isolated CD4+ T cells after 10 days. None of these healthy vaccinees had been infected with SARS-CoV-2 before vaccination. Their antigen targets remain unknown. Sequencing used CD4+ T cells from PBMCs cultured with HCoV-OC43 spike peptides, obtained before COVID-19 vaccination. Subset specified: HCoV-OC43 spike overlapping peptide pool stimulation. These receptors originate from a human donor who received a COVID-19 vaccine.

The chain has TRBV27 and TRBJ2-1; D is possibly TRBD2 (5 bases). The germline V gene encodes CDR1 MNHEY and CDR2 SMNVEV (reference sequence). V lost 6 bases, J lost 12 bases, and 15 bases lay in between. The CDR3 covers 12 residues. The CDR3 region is CASSHIEGRQFF. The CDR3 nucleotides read TGTGCCAGCAGCCACATCGAGGGCCGGCAGTTCTTC.

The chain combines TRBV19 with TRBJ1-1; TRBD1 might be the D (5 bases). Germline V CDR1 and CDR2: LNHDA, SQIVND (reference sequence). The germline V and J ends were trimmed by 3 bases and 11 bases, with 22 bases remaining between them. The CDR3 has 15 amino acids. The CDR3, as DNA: TGTGCCAGTAGTATTTCGTGGGGCTTCGGTGAGGCCGCTTTCTTT. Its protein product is CASSISWGFGEAAFF.

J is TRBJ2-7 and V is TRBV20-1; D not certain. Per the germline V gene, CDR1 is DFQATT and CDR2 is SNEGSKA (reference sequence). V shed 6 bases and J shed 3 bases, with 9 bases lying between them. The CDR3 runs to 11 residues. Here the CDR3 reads CSAQSDYEQYF. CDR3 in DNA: TGCAGTGCACAAAGCGACTACGAGCAGTACTTC.

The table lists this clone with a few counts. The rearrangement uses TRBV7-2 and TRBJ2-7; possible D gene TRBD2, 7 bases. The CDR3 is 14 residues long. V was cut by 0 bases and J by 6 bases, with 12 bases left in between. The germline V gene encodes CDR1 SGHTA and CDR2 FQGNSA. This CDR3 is CASSLAGRGIEQYF. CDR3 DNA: TGTGCCAGCAGCTTAGCGGGGAGGGGGATCGAGCAGTACTTC.

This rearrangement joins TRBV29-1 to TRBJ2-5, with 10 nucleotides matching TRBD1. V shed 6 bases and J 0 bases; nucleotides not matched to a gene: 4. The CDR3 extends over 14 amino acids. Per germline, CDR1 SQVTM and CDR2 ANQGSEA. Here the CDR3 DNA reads TGCAGCGTGCCGGGACAGGGGTACCAAGAGACCCAGTACTTC. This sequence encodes CSVPGQGYQETQYF. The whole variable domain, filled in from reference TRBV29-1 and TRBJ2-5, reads SAVISQKPSRDICQRGTSLTIQCQVDSQVTMMFWYRQQPGQSLTLIATANQGSEATYESGFVIDKFPISRPNLTFSTLTVSNMSPEDSSIYLCSVPGQGYQETQYFGPGTRLLVL.

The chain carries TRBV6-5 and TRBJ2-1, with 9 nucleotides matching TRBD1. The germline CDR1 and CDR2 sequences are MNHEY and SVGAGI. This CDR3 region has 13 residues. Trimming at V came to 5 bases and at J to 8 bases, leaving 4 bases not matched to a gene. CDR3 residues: CASSPGQGDEQFF. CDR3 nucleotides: TGTGCCAGCAGTCCGGGACAGGGTGATGAGCAGTTCTTC.

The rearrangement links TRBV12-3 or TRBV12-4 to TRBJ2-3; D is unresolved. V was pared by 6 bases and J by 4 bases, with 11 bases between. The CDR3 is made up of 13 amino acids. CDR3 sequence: CASSLDVSDTQYF. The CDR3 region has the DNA TGTGCCAGCAGCTTGGACGTGTCAGATACGCAGTATTTT.

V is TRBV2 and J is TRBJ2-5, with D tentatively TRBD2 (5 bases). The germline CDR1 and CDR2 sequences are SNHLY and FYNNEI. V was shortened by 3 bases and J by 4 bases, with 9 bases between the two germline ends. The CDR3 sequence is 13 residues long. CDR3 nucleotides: TGTGCCAGCAGTGATGTGGGGAGAGAGACCCAGTACTTC. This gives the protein CASSDVGRETQYF.

Here the CDR3 reads CASSLVEAAYNEQFF. CDR3 bases: TGCGCCAGCAGCTTGGTGGAGGCCGCCTACAATGAGCAGTTCTTC. The genes are TRBV5-1 and TRBJ2-1; TRBD2 might be the D (5 bases). Trimming stripped 0 bases from V and 2 bases from J, with 9 bases between. There are 15 residues in the CDR3. In germline, CDR1 is SGHRS, CDR2 YFSETQ.

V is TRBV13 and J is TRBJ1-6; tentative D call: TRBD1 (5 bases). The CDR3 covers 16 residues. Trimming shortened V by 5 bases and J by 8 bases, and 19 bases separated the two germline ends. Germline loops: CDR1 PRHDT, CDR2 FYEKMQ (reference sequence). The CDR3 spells CASSGRGTYQDSPLHF. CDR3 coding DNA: TGTGCCAGCAGCGGCCGCGGGACGTATCAGGATTCACCCCTCCACTTT.

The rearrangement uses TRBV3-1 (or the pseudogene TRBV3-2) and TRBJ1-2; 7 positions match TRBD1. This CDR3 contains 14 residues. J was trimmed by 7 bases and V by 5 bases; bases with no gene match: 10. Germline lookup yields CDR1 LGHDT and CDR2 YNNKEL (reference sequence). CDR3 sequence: CASSFWDSQAGYTF. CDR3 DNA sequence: TGTGCCAGCAGCTTCTGGGACAGTCAGGCTGGCTACACCTTC.

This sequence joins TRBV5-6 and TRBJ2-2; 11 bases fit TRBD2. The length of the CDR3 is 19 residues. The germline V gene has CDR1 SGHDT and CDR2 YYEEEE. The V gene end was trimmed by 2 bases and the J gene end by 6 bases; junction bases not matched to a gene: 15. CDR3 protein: CASSLIAGGPSVGAGELFF. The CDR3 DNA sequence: TGTGCCAGCAGCTTAATAGCGGGAGGGCCATCAGTAGGAGCCGGGGAGCTGTTTTTT.

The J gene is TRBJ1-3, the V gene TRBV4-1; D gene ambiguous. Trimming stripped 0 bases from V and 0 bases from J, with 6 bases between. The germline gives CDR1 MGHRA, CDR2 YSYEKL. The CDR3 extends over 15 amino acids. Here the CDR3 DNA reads TGCGCCAGCAGCCAAGACGGGGACTCTGGAAACACCATATATTTT. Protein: CASSQDGDSGNTIYF.

CDR3 sequence (DNA): TGCGCCAGCAGCTTGGGGTCTGCTGGGGCCAACGTCCTGACTTTC. It translates to CASSLGSAGANVLTF. The V and J genes are TRBV5-1 and TRBJ2-6; D is unresolved. Germline lookup yields CDR1 SGHRS and CDR2 YFSETQ. This CDR3 region has 15 residues. Trimming left V 0 bases short and J 2 bases short, with 6 bases between.

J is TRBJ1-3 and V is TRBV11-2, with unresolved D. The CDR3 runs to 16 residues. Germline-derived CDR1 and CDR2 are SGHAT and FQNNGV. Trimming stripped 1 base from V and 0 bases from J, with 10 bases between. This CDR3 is CASSLVAAYSGNTIYF. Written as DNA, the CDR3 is TGTGCCAGCAGCTTAGTGGCAGCCTACTCTGGAAACACCATATATTTT. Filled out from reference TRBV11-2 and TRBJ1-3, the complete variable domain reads EAGVAQSPRYKIIEKRQSVAFWCNPISGHATLYWYQQILGQGPKLLIQFQNNGVVDDSQLPKDRFSAERLKGVDSTLKIQPAKLEDSAVYLCASSLVAAYSGNTIYFGEGSWLTVV.

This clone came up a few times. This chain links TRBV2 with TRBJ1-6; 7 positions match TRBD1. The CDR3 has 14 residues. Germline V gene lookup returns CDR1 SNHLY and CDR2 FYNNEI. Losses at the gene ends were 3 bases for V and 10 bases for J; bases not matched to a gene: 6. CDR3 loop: CASSERTGGSPLHF. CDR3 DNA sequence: TGTGCCAGCAGTGAGAGGACAGGTGGATCACCCCTCCACTTT.

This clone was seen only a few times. CDR3 in DNA: TGTGCCAGCAGCCAGATCGGACTAGCGGCTCTATTAGAGACCCAGTACTTC. Protein product: CASSQIGLAALLETQYF. The chain has TRBV7-2 and TRBJ2-5; 10 nucleotides agree with TRBD2. V was pared by 5 bases and J by 4 bases, with 13 bases of the junction left unmatched. Germline CDR1 and CDR2: SGHTA and FQGNSA. This CDR3 comprises 17 residues.

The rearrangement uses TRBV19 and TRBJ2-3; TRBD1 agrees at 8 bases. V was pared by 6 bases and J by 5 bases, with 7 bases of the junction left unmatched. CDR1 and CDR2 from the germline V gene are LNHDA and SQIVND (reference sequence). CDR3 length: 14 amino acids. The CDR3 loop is CASRNQGAGDTQYF. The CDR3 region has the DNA TGTGCCAGTAGGAACCAGGGGGCCGGAGATACGCAGTATTTT.

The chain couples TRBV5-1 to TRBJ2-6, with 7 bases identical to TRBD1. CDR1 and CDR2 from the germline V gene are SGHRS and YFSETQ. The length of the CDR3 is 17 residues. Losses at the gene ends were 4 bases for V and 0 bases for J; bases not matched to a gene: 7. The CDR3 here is CASSLQGPSSGANVLTF. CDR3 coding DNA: TGCGCCAGCAGCCTACAGGGGCCAAGCTCTGGGGCCAACGTCCTGACTTTC. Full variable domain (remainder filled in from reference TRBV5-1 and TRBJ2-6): KAGVTQTPRYLIKTRGQQVTLSCSPISGHRSVSWYQQTPGQGLQFLFEYFSETQRNKGNFPGRFSGRQFSNSRSEMNVSTLELGDSALYLCASSLQGPSSGANVLTFGAGSRLTVL.

The CDR3 protein is CASSLSGGEETQYF. As DNA, the CDR3 is TGTGCCAGCAGTCTTTCGGGGGGGGAAGAGACCCAGTACTTC. The gene calls are TRBV27 and TRBJ2-5; 8 bases are shared with TRBD2. The CDR3 extends over 14 amino acids. The ends lost 5 bases at V and 3 bases at J; junction bases unmatched: 5. CDR1 and CDR2 (germline): MNHEY, SMNVEV (reference sequence).

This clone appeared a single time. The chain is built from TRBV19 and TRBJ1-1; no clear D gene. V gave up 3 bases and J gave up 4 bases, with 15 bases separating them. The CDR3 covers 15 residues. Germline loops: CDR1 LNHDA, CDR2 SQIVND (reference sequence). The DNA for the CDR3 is TGTGCCAGTAGTATCTCTGATGTCTGGGGCACTGAAGCTTTCTTT. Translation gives CASSISDVWGTEAFF.

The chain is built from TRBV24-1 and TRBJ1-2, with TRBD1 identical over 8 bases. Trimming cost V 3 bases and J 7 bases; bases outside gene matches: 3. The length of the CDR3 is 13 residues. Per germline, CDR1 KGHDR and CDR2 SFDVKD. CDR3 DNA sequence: TGTGCCACCAGTGATGAGACAGGGGCTGGCTACACCTTC. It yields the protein CATSDETGAGYTF.

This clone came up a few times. CDR3 DNA: TGTGCCAGCAGCTTTGGACGGACAGAAAATTCACCCCTCCACTTT. Translating it yields CASSFGRTENSPLHF. The genes are TRBV6-5 and TRBJ1-6; D perhaps matches TRBD1 (6 bases). V shed 6 bases and J shed 7 bases, with 16 bases lying between them. The V gene's germline CDR1 is MNHEY and CDR2 SVGAGI. The CDR3 sequence is 15 residues long.

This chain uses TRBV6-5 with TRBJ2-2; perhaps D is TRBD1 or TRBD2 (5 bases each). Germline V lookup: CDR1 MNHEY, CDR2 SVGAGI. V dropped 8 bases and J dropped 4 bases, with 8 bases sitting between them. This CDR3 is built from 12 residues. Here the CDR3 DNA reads TGTGCCAGCTTGGGGGTCACCGGGGAGCTGTTTTTT. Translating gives CASLGVTGELFF.

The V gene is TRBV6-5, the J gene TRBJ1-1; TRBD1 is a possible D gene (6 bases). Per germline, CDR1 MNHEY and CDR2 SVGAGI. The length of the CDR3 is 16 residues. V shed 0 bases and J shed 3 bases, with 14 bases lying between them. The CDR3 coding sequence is TGTGCCAGCAGTTACTCAACCGGGACAAAGGACACTGAAGCTTTCTTT. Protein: CASSYSTGTKDTEAFF.

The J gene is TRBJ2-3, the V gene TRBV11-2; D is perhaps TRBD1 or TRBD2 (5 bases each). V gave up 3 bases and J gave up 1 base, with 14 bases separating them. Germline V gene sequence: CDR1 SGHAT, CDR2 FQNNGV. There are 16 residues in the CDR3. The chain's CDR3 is CASSLWVWDGTDTQYF. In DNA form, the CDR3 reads TGTGCCAGCAGCTTGTGGGTTTGGGACGGCACAGATACGCAGTATTTT.

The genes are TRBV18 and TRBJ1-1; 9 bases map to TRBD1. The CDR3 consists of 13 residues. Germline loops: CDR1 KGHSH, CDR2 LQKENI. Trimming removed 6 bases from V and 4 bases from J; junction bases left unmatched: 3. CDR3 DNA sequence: TGTGCCAGCTCTCAGACAGGGGGCACTGAAGCTTTCTTT. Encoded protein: CASSQTGGTEAFF.

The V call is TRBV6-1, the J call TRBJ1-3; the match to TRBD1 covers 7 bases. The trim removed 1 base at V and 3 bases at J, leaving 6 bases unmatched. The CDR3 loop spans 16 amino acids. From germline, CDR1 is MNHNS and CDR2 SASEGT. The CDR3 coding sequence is TGTGCCAGCAGTGAAGGGGCAGGGGGGTATGGAAACACCATATATTTT. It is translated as CASSEGAGGYGNTIYF.

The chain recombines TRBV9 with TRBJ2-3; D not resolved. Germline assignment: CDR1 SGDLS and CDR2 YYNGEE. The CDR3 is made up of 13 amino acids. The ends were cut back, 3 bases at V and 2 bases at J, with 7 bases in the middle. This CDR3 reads CASSEVFTDTQYF. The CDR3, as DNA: TGTGCCAGCAGCGAGGTTTTCACAGATACGCAGTATTTT.

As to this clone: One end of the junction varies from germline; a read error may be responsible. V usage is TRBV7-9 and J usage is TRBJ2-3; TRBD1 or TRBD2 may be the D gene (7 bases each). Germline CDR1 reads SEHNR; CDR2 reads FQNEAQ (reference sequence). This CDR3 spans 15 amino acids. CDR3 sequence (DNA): TGTGCCAGCAGCCCAAGGGGAGGGGGCACGGATACGCAGTATTTT. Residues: CASSPRGGGTDTQYF.

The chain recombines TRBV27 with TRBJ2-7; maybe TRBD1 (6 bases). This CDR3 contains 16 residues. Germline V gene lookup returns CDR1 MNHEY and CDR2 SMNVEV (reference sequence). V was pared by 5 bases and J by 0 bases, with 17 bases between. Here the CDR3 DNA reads TGTGCCAGCAGTCCAGGGGCAGCGGAATACTCCTACGAGCAGTACTTC. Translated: CASSPGAAEYSYEQYF.

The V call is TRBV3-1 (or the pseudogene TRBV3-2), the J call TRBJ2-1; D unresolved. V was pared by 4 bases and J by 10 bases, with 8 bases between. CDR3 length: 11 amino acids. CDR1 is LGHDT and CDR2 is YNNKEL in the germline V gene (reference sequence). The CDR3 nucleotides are TGTGCCAGCAGCCTATCTAGGGAGCAGTTCTTC. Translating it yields CASSLSREQFF.